These 21 T cell receptor beta chains originate from one sample sequenced in a study of chemoradiotherapy in HPV16-positive cancers (dated by TCRdb to about 2022). The library was generated by the immunoSEQ multiplex PCR assay. This immuneACCESS table, as held by TCRdb, lists in-frame sequences with V and J called but not all clones. Of the missing ones, under half trace to an unresolved V gene in checked studies; the others have no known cause. The sample table holds 30,000 or so clones, of which approximately 90% were seen once. 4.8% of the sample belongs to the ten largest clones. The input for sequencing was blood, taken from a patient who underwent chemoradiotherapy. Every receptor here comes from a human donor with HPV-associated anogenital cancer.

CDR3 DNA: TGCGCCAGCAGCCCAGTGGTCTCTCAGGAGGCCTACGAGCAGTACTTC. Encoded protein: CASSPVVSQEAYEQYF. The rearrangement joins TRBV5-1 to TRBJ2-7; tentative D call: TRBD2 (5 bases). From germline, CDR1 is SGHRS and CDR2 YFSETQ. V gave up 4 bases and J gave up 2 bases, with 19 bases separating them. The CDR3 sequence is 16 residues long.

V usage is TRBV7-9 and J usage is TRBJ2-2; TRBD2 might be the D (7 bases). CDR3 size: 14 residues. The germline gives CDR1 SEHNR, CDR2 FQNEAQ (reference sequence). Trimming stripped 4 bases from V and 7 bases from J, with 13 bases between. The CDR3: CASSSSGGYGELFF. The CDR3 DNA sequence: TGTGCCAGCAGCTCTTCGGGGGGCTACGGGGAGCTGTTTTTT.

The rearrangement uses TRBV7-9 and TRBJ2-1; no firm D call. This CDR3 is 13 amino acids long. Germline V gene sequence: CDR1 SEHNR, CDR2 FQNEAQ (reference sequence). V was trimmed by 5 bases and J by 12 bases, leaving 17 bases between them. DNA for the CDR3: TGTGCCAGCAGCCCACAACCGGGTATTAGGCAGTTCTTC. The encoded protein is CASSPQPGIRQFF.

The rearrangement joins TRBV2 to TRBJ2-1; no firm D call. The CDR3 has 12 residues. V dropped 8 bases and J dropped 6 bases, with 11 bases sitting between them. The germline gives CDR1 SNHLY, CDR2 FYNNEI. The DNA for the CDR3 is TGTGCCAGCGGACGGACGGTCAATGAGCAGTTCTTC. This gives the protein CASGRTVNEQFF. The full variable domain, completed using reference TRBV2 and TRBJ2-1, is EPEVTQTPSHQVTQMGQEVILRCVPISNHLYFYWYRQILGQKVEFLVSFYNNEISEKSEIFDDQFSVERPDGSNFTLKIRSTKLEDSAMYFCASGRTVNEQFFGPGTRLTVL.

The rearrangement uses TRBV4-1 and TRBJ2-7; D is possibly TRBD1 or TRBD2 (5 bases each). The CDR3 has 14 residues. CDR1 and CDR2 (germline): MGHRA, YSYEKL. The V and J ends lost 0 bases and 4 bases respectively, with 10 bases between them. The DNA of the CDR3 is TGCGCCAGCAGCCAAGACGGGACCATTTACGAGCAGTACTTC. This sequence encodes CASSQDGTIYEQYF.

This chain joins TRBV6-6 and TRBJ2-5; D is uncertain. V was cut by 0 bases and J by 6 bases, with 2 bases left in between. Germline-derived CDR1 and CDR2 are MNHNY and SVGAGI (reference sequence). The CDR3 runs 11 residues. This chain's CDR3 is CASSYSKTQYF. The CDR3 DNA sequence: TGTGCCAGCAGTTACTCAAAGACCCAGTACTTC.

The chain recombines TRBV10-1 with TRBJ2-3, with 13 bases matching TRBD2. From germline, CDR1 is WNHNN and CDR2 SYGVQD (reference sequence). The CDR3 is 15 residues long. V gave up 5 bases and J gave up 5 bases; unmatched junction bases: 4. The CDR3 loop is CASSTGTSGIDTQYF. The CDR3 DNA follows: TGCGCCAGCAGTACCGGGACTAGCGGGATAGATACGCAGTATTTT.

V is TRBV7-3 and J is TRBJ2-3; D is perhaps TRBD2 (6 bases). The CDR3 is 13 residues long. The germline V gene has CDR1 SGHTA and CDR2 FQGTGA. V gave up 4 bases and J gave up 9 bases, with 14 bases separating them. CDR3 in DNA: TGTGCCAGCAGCTCAGATTGGGGAGGCACGCAGTATTTT. Protein: CASSSDWGGTQYF.

V and J are TRBV4-1 and TRBJ2-3; 9 nucleotides match TRBD2. CDR1 MGHRA and CDR2 YSYEKL come from the germline V gene. CDR3 length equals 15 residues. V dropped 4 bases and J dropped 5; count of bases not matched to a gene: 7. DNA of the CDR3: TGCGCCAGCAGCCCCGGTGCTAGCGGGAAAGATACGCAGTATTTT. Translating it yields CASSPGASGKDTQYF.

This chain uses TRBV19 with TRBJ1-1; no reliable D call. V was pared by 4 bases and J by 5 bases, with 5 bases between. The CDR3 consists of 11 residues. CDR1 and CDR2 from the germline V gene are LNHDA and SQIVND (reference sequence). Written as DNA, the CDR3 is TGTGCCAGTAGTACTTGGACTGAAGCTTTCTTT. Its protein product is CASSTWTEAFF.

A single count supports this clone. A junction end diverges from the germline sequence, so it may reflect a read error. This chain uses TRBV5-4 with TRBJ2-1; D perhaps matches TRBD2 (5 bases). Germline CDR1 reads SGHNT; CDR2 reads YYREEE (reference sequence). The CDR3 loop spans 13 amino acids. The CDR3 DNA sequence: TGTGCCAGCAGCTTGGCCATCGGGAATGGGCAGTTCTTC. Translating gives CASSLAIGNGQFF.

This rearrangement joins TRBV7-9 to TRBJ1-3; D possibly corresponds to TRBD1 (5 bases). CDR3 length: 15 amino acids. Looked up from germline, CDR1 is SEHNR and CDR2 is FQNEAQ (reference sequence). V dropped 1 base and J dropped 0 bases, with 7 bases sitting between them. The CDR3 coding sequence is TGTGCCAGCAGCTTAGGTGGGGGCTCTGGAAACACCATATATTTT. Its translation: CASSLGGGSGNTIYF.

The chain has TRBV27 and TRBJ2-3, with D unresolved. V was shortened by 8 bases and J by 1 base, with 13 bases between the two germline ends. From germline, CDR1 is MNHEY and CDR2 SMNVEV (reference sequence). The length of the CDR3 is 14 residues. The DNA for the CDR3 is TGTGCCAGCCTTAGCCTGCTTCGCACAGATACGCAGTATTTT. Translation gives CASLSLLRTDTQYF.

This clone appeared once. The chain uses TRBV27 and TRBJ2-7; unclear D gene. Germline CDR1 MNHEY, CDR2 SMNVEV (reference sequence). The CDR3 is made up of 13 amino acids. V shed 2 bases and J shed 4 bases, with 9 bases lying between them. CDR3 nucleotides: TGTGCCAGCAGTTTAAAGACGACATACGAGCAGTACTTC. It is translated as CASSLKTTYEQYF.

The chain recombines TRBV27 with TRBJ2-3, with D possibly TRBD2 on 6 matching bases. The CDR3 runs 17 residues. Germline CDR1 MNHEY, CDR2 SMNVEV (reference sequence). V was pared by 7 bases and J by 2 bases, with 22 bases between. The DNA for the CDR3 is TGTGCCAGCACCCGAGTGGGGGGAGGCGGCTACACAGATACGCAGTATTTT. This gives the protein CASTRVGGGGYTDTQYF.

The rearrangement joins TRBV5-6 to TRBJ1-1; 7 nucleotides match TRBD1. The CDR3 has 18 amino acids. In germline, CDR1 is SGHDT, CDR2 YYEEEE. V shed 4 bases, J shed 0 bases, and the junction held 15 bases outside the gene matches. The CDR3 loop is CASSPLGGTDLMNTEAFF. DNA of the CDR3: TGTGCCAGCAGCCCATTGGGCGGGACAGACCTTATGAACACTGAAGCTTTCTTT.

The rearrangement links TRBV7-3 to TRBJ2-3; the match to TRBD2 covers 12 bases. This CDR3 has 15 residues. The junction had 6 bases not matched to a gene; V was cut back by 6 bases and J by 5 bases. Germline lookup yields CDR1 SGHTA and CDR2 FQGTGA. DNA of the CDR3: TGTGCCAGCAGGCGGACTAGCGGGGAGATAGATACGCAGTATTTT. Translation: CASRRTSGEIDTQYF.

This clone has just a few counts. The V and J genes are TRBV28 and TRBJ2-7; the match to TRBD2 covers 10 bases. Looked up from germline, CDR1 is MDHEN and CDR2 is SYDVKM. The length of the CDR3 is 14 residues. Losses at the gene ends were 4 bases for V and 6 bases for J; bases not matched to a gene: 6. CDR3 nucleotide sequence: TGTGCCAGCAGTTCCCCTAGCGGGAGCTCCGAGCAGTACTTC. Amino acid sequence: CASSSPSGSSEQYF.

V gene TRBV19 combines with J gene TRBJ2-1, with TRBD2 matching 8 bases. CDR3 length equals 12 residues. The trim removed 10 bases at V and 4 bases at J, leaving 3 bases unmatched. The V gene's germline CDR1 is LNHDA and CDR2 SQIVND (reference sequence). The CDR3 protein is CATGTRYNEQFF. The CDR3 nucleotides are TGTGCCACCGGGACTAGATACAATGAGCAGTTCTTC.

This sequence joins TRBV7-9 and TRBJ2-3; TRBD2 matches at 11 bases. The ends lost 5 bases at V and 2 bases at J; junction bases unmatched: 3. Per the germline V gene, CDR1 is SEHNR and CDR2 is FQNEAQ (reference sequence). The CDR3 loop spans 15 amino acids. The CDR3 bases are TGTGCCAGCAGCCAACTAGCGGGAGTCACAGATACGCAGTATTTT. Amino acid sequence: CASSQLAGVTDTQYF.

The gene calls are TRBV6-4 and TRBJ2-1; D is possibly TRBD1 or TRBD2 (6 bases each). Trimming took 2 bases from V and 9 from J, leaving 8 bases between them. This CDR3 comprises 12 residues. Germline V gene sequence: CDR1 MRHNA, CDR2 SNTAGT. CDR3 sequence: CASSDRGAEQFF. In DNA, the CDR3 is TGTGCCAGCAGTGACAGGGGGGCTGAGCAGTTCTTC.